This T cell receptor (beta chain) came from a study of beta chain features in type 1 diabetes. For the study at large: Examination covered 107,917,701 sorted cells spanning all samples.

Germline V gene lookup returns CDR1 MNHNS and CDR2 SASEGT. This CDR3 contains 13 residues. Expressed TCRB transcripts were sequenced, since all the RNA that had been isolated was reverse transcribed. Sequencing of naive, central memory and regulatory T cell samples gave an average of roughly 4 million reads. Profiled with immunoSEQ multiplex PCR; TCRdb holds only in-frame clones, not every one. The sample has 330,000 or so clones; 13% to 15% are singletons. Sample: central memory CD4+ T cells from blood. The chain carries TRBV6-1 and TRBJ1-1; tentative D call: TRBD1 (6 bases). The source of this sequence is a man younger than 45 in good health. The CDR3 loop is CATAGTGITEAFF. The CDR3 region has the DNA TGTGCAACCGCGGGCACAGGGATCACTGAAGCTTTCTTT.